This T cell receptor (beta chain) was identified in a study of blood T cell repertoires in COVID-19. The germline V and J ends were trimmed by 1 base and 6 bases, with 16 bases remaining between them. The CDR3 has 16 amino acids. Germline V gives CDR1 LGHNA, CDR2 YSLEER. Measured with immunoSEQ multiplex PCR; TCRdb has only the in-frame clones, and not every one. Altogether about 130,000 clones are present, approximately 85% being singletons, with the ten largest covering roughly 4%. The clonotype comes from a human donor in a cohort sampled during active COVID-19. The chain employs TRBV4-3 and TRBJ2-1, with TRBD2 as a possible D gene (6 bases). Sequencing was carried out using peripheral blood. CDR3 DNA sequence: TGCGCCAGCAGCCAAGCTTGGCGGGATCGAGCCAATGAGCAGTTCTTC. Translation gives CASSQAWRDRANEQFF.